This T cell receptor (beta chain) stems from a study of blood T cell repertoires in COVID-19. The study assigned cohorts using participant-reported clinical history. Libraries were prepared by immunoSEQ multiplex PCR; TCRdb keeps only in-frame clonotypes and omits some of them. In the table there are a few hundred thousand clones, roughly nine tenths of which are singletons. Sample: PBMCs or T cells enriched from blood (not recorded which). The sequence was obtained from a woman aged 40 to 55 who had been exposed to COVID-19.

The CDR3 nucleotides are TGTGCCAGCTCGCCCTTGGACAGGGCTAACTATGGCTACACCTTC. Translated: CASSPLDRANYGYTF. The J gene is TRBJ1-2, the V gene TRBV18, with 8 bases fitting TRBD1. V was clipped by 6 bases and J by 0 bases; unmatched bases: 6. Germline CDR1 reads KGHSH; CDR2 reads LQKENI. The CDR3 spans 15 residues.